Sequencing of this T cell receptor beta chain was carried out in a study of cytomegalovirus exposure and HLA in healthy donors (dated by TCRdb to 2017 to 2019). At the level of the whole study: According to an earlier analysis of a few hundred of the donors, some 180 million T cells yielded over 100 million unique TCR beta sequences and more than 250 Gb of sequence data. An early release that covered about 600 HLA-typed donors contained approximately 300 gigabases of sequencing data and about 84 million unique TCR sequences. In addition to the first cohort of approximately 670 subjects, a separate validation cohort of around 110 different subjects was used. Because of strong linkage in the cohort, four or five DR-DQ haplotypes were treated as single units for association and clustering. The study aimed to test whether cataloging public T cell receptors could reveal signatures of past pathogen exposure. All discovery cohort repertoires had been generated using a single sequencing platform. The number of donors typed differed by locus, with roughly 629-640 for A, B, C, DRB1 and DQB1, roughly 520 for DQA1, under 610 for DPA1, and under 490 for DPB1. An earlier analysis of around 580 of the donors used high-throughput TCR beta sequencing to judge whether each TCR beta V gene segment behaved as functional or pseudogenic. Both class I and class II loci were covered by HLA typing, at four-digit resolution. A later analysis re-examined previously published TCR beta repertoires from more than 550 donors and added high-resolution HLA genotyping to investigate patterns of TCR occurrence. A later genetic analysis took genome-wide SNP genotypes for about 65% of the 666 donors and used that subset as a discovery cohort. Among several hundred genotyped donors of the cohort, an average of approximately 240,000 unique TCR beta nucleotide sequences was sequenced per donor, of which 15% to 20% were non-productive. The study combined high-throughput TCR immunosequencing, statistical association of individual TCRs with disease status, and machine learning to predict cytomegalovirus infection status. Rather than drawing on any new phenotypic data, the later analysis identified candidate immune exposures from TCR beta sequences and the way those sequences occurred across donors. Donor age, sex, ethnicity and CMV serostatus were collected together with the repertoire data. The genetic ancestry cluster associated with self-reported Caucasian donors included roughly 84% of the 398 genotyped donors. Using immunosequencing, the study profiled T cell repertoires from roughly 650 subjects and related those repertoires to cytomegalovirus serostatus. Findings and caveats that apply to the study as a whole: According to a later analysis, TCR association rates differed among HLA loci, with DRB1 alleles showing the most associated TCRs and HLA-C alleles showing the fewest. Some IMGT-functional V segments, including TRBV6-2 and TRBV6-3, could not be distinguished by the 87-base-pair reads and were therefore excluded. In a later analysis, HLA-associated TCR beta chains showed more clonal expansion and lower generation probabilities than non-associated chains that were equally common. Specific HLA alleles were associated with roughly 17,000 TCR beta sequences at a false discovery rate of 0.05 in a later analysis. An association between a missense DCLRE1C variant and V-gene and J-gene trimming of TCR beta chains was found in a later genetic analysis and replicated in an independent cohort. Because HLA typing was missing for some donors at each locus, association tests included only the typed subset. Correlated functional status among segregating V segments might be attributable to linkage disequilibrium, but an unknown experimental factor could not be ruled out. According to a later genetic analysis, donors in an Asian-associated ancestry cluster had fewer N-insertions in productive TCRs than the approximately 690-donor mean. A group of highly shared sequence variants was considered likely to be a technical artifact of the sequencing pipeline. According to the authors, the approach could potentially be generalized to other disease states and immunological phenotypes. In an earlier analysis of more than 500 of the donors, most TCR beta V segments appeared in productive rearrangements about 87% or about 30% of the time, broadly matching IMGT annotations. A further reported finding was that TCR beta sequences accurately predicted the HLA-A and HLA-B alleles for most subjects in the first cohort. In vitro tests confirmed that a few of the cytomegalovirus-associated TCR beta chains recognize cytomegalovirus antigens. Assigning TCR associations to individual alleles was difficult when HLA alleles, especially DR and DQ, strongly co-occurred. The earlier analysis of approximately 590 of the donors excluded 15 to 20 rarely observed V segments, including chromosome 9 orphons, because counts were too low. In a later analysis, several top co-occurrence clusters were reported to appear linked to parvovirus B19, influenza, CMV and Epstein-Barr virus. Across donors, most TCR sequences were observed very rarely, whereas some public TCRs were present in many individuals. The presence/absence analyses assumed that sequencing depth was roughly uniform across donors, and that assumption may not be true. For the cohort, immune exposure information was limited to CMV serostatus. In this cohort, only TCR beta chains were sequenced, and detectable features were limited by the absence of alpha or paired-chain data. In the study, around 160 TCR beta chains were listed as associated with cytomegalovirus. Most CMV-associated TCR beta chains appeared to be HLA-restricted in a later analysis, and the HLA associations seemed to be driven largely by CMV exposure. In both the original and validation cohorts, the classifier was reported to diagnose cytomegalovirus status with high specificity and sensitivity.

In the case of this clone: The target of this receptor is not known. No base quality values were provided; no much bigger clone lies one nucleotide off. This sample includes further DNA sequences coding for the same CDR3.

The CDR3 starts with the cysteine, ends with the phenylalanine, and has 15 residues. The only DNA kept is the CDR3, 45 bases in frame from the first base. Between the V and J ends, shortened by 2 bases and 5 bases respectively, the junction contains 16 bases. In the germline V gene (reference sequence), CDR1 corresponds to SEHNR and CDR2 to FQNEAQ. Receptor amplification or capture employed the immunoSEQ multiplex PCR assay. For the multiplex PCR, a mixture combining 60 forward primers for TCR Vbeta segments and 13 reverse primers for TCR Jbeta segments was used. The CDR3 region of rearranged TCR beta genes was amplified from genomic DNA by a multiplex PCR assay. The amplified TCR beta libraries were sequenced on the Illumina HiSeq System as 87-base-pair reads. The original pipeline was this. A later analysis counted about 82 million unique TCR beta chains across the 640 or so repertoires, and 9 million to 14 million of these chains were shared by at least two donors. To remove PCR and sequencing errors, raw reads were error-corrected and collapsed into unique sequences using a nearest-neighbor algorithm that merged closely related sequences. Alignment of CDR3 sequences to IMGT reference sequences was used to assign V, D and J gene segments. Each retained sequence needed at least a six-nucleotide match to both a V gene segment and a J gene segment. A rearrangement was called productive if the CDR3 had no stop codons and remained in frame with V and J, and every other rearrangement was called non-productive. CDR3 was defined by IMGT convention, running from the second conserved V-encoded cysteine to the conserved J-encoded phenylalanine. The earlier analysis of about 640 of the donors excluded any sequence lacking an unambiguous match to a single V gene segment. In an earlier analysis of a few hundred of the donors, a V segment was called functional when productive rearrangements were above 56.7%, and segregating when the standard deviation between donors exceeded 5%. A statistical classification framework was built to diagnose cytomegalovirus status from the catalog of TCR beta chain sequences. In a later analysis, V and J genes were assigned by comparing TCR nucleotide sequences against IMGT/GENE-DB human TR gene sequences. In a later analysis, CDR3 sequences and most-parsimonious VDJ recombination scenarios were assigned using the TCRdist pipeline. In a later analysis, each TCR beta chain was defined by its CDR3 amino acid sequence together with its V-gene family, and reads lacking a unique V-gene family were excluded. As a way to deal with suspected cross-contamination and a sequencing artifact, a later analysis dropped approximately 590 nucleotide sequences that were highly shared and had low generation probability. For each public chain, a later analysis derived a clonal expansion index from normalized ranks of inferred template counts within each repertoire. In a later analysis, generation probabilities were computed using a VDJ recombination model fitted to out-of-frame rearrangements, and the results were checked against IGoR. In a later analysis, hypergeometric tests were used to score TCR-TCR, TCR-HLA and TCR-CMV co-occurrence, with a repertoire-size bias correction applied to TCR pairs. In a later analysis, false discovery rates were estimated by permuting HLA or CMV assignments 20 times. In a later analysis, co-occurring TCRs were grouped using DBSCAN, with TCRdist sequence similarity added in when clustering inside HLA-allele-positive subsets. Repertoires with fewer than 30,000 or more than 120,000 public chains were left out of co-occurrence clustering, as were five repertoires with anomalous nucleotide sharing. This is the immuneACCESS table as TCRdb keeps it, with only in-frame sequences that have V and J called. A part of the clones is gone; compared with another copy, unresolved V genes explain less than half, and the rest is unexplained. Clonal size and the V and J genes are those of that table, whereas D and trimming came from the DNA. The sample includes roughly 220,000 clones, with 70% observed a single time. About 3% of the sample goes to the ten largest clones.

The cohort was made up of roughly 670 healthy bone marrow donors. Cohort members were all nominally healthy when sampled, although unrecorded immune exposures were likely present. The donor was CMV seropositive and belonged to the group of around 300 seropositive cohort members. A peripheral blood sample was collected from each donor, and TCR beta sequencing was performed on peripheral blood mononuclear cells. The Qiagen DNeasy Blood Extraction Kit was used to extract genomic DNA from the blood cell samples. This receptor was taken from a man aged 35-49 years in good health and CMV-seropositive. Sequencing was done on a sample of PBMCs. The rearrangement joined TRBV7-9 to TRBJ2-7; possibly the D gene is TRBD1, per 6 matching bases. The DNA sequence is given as TGTGCCAGCAGCTTACGCGGACAGAGTCCGGACGAGCAGTACTTC. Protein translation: CASSLRGQSPDEQYF.